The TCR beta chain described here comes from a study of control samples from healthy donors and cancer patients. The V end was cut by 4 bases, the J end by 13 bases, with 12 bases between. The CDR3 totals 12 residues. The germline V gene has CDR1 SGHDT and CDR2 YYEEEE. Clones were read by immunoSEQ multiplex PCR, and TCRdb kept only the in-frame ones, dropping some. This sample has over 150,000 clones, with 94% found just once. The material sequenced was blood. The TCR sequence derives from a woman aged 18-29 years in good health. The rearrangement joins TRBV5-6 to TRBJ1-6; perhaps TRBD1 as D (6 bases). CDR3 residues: CASSGGSSPLHF. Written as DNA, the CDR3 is TGTGCCAGCAGCGGGGGCTCTAGCCCCCTCCACTTT.